One and the same sample provided the 17 T cell receptor beta chains below, sequenced in a study of CD8+ T cells in alopecia areata (dated by TCRdb to 2017 to 2018). Libraries were prepared through the immunoSEQ multiplex PCR assay. RNA was extracted from all samples and reverse transcribed into cDNA as template for TCR sequencing. As stored in TCRdb, this immuneACCESS dataset retains in-frame rearrangements with V and J assigned. A fraction of the clones does not appear; measured against another copy, unresolved V genes explain less than half of the discrepancy, and the remainder lacks a known reason. In this sample the table shows about 100,000 clones, 59% of which occur a single time. The ten largest clonotypes hold more than 20% of the sample. Source material: CD8+ T cells sorted from blood. Every receptor here comes from a human donor in good health.

The genes are TRBV5-6 and TRBJ2-5, with D perhaps given as TRBD1 or TRBD2 (6 bases each). V lost 2 bases and J 5 bases, leaving 13 bases between the germline ends. Germline lookup yields CDR1 SGHDT and CDR2 YYEEEE. The CDR3 extends over 14 amino acids. The CDR3 DNA reads TGTGCCAGCAGCTTTTGGAGGGGGGAGGAGACCCAGTACTTC. Protein sequence: CASSFWRGEETQYF.

The chain employs TRBV30 and TRBJ1-2, with D possibly TRBD1 on 5 matching bases. This CDR3 is 12 amino acids long. V was clipped by 8 bases and J by 6 bases, with 16 bases between them. The germline V gene encodes CDR1 GTSNPN and CDR2 SVGIG (reference sequence). This CDR3 reads CADGAYKDGYTF. CDR3 DNA: TGTGCCGACGGGGCTTATAAGGATGGCTACACCTTC.

This CDR3 is CSVTGAREIGEQFF. DNA for the CDR3: TGCAGCGTCACAGGGGCTAGGGAGATAGGTGAGCAGTTCTTC. The rearrangement uses TRBV29-1 and TRBJ2-1, with TRBD1 matching 7 bases. V trimming: 6 bases; J trimming: 9 bases; junction bases outside the gene matches: 14. The CDR3 contains 14 residues. CDR1 is SQVTM and CDR2 is ANQGSEA in the germline V gene.

This clone was seen a few times. This sequence joins TRBV7-2 and TRBJ2-5; D assignment may be TRBD1 or TRBD2 (5 bases each). The germline V gene has CDR1 SGHTA and CDR2 FQGNSA. V was cut by 3 bases and J by 5 bases, with 16 bases left in between. The CDR3 has 15 amino acids. The CDR3 nucleotides read TGTGCCAGCAGCTTTTACCAGGGAGAATGGGAGACCCAGTACTTC. Translating gives CASSFYQGEWETQYF.

J is TRBJ2-5 and V is TRBV25-1, with D unresolved. Germline V lookup: CDR1 MGHDK, CDR2 SYGVNS. V lost 5 bases and J 4 bases, leaving 14 bases between the germline ends. This CDR3 contains 14 residues. The CDR3 DNA reads as TGTGCCAGCAGTCGACCTTTTTGGGGAGAGACCCAGTACTTC. Its protein is CASSRPFWGETQYF.

This clone has at least ten counts. This sequence joins TRBV7-9 and TRBJ1-2; D is perhaps TRBD1 (5 bases). Germline V gives CDR1 SEHNR, CDR2 FQNEAQ (reference sequence). The CDR3 runs 12 residues. Trimming left V 3 bases short and J 13 bases short, with 15 bases between. CDR3 DNA sequence: TGTGCCAGCAGCTTGGCCGACAGCAGCGGCACCTTC. Translating it yields CASSLADSSGTF. Variable domain in full (rest from reference TRBV7-9 and TRBJ1-2): DTGVSQNPRHKITKRGQNVTFRCDPISEHNRLYWYRQTLGQGPEFLTYFQNEAQLEKSRLLSDRFSAERPKGSFSTLEIQRTEQGDSAMYLCASSLADSSGTFGSGTRLTVV.

The rearrangement uses TRBV7-8 and TRBJ2-5; D remains unclear. Trimming took 5 bases from V and 5 from J, leaving 6 bases between them. CDR3 length: 11 residues. CDR1 SGHVS and CDR2 FQNEAQ come from the germline V gene. The DNA for the CDR3 is TGTGCCAGCAGCCCCCGGGAGACCCAGTACTTC. Translation gives CASSPRETQYF.

This chain connects TRBV4-1 to TRBJ2-1, with TRBD2 matching 8 bases. Germline loops: CDR1 MGHRA, CDR2 YSYEKL. The CDR3 is 16 amino acids. With 0 bases clipped from V and 7 bases from J, the junction kept 8 bases outside the gene matches. The CDR3 here is CASSQDAGTRWNEQFF. CDR3 coding DNA: TGCGCCAGCAGCCAAGATGCCGGGACTAGATGGAATGAGCAGTTCTTC.

This clone was picked up a small number of times. The chain has TRBV5-5 and TRBJ2-1; 12 bases align to TRBD2. The CDR3 runs to 17 residues. Per germline, CDR1 SGHKS and CDR2 YYEKEE (reference sequence). After removal of 5 bases from V and 1 base from J, the junction contained 7 bases not matched to a gene. The CDR3 DNA reads as TGTGCCAGCAGTGATCCTAGCGGGGGGGCGTCCTACAATGAGCAGTTCTTC. Protein: CASSDPSGGASYNEQFF. Supplemented by reference TRBV5-5 and TRBJ2-1, the full variable domain reads DAGVTQSPTHLIKTRGQQVTLRCSPISGHKSVSWYQQVLGQGPQFIFQYYEKEERGRGNFPDRFSARQFPNYSSELNVNALLLGDSALYLCASSDPSGGASYNEQFFGPGTRLTVL.

V gene TRBV19 combines with J gene TRBJ2-1; 8 bases agree with TRBD2. V was pared by 4 bases and J by 1 base, with 9 bases of the junction left unmatched. The CDR3 runs 17 residues. Germline CDR1 is LNHDA and CDR2 is SQIVND (reference sequence). The CDR3 protein is CASSTRGATLSYNEQFF. CDR3 DNA sequence: TGTGCCAGTAGTACGCGGGGGGCCACCTTATCCTACAATGAGCAGTTCTTC.

The chain has TRBV23-1 and TRBJ1-2; D is perhaps TRBD1 (6 bases). TRBV23-1 is given ORF status, its function remaining uncertain. Trimming cost V 4 bases and J 6 bases, with 15 bases left between them. This CDR3 has 14 amino acids. CDR3 DNA: TGCGCCAGCAGTCCACAGGGAATGGAGGATGGCTACACCTTC. It encodes CASSPQGMEDGYTF.

This clone was counted a few times. This sequence joins TRBV29-1 and TRBJ2-7, with TRBD1 matching 7 bases. This CDR3 has 12 residues. Germline loops: CDR1 SQVTM, CDR2 ANQGSEA. The V segment lost 3 bases and the J segment 7 bases; nucleotides outside the gene matches: 6. The CDR3 DNA sequence: TGCAGCGTTGAGACAGGGCCACTTGAGCAGTACTTC. Translating gives CSVETGPLEQYF.

This clone was detected a few times. The chain uses TRBV6-5 and TRBJ2-7; TRBD1 matches 7 bases. The CDR3 sequence is 15 residues long. The V gene end was trimmed by 1 base and the J gene end by 2 bases; junction bases not matched to a gene: 5. Germline assignment: CDR1 MNHEY and CDR2 SVGAGI. CDR3 sequence: CASSYWDSSPYEQYF. CDR3 nucleotides: TGTGCCAGCAGTTACTGGGACAGCTCCCCCTACGAGCAGTACTTC.

This clone was found many times. The same CDR3 also results from other DNA sequences found in this sample. This chain uses TRBV7-9 with TRBJ1-5, with D maybe TRBD1 (5 bases). V was clipped by 8 bases and J by 1 base, with 12 bases between them. Germline lookup yields CDR1 SEHNR and CDR2 FQNEAQ (reference sequence). CDR3 size: 14 residues. The CDR3, as DNA: TGTGCCAGCTCCCTGGGGCAAAGCAATCAGCCCCAGCATTTT. It encodes CASSLGQSNQPQHF.

This rearrangement joins TRBV28 to TRBJ1-1; no definite D call. There are 13 residues in the CDR3. The germline CDR1 and CDR2 sequences are MDHEN and SYDVKM. Trimming shortened V by 3 bases and J by 1 base, and 6 bases separated the two germline ends. The DNA of the CDR3 is TGTGCCAGCAGTTTCAGCCAGAACACTGAAGCTTTCTTT. Translating gives CASSFSQNTEAFF.

The rearrangement links TRBV6-1 to TRBJ1-4; 11 bases fit TRBD1. The CDR3 totals 16 residues. Unmatched junction bases numbered 5, after V lost 3 bases and J lost 5 bases. Germline assignment: CDR1 MNHNS and CDR2 SASEGT. The CDR3 sequence: CASSEGTGGGNEKLFF. The DNA of the CDR3 is TGTGCCAGCAGTGAGGGGACAGGGGGTGGAAATGAAAAACTGTTTTTT.

This clone was seen a few times. The rearrangement uses TRBV9 and TRBJ2-7; D call uncertain. Per the germline V gene, CDR1 is SGDLS and CDR2 is YYNGEE. Trimming shortened V by 0 bases and J by 3 bases, and 10 bases separated the two germline ends. The CDR3 spans 14 residues. CDR3 nucleotides: TGTGCCAGCAGCGTAGTTGCGGATAGCTACGAGCAGTACTTC. Translated, it gives CASSVVADSYEQYF.